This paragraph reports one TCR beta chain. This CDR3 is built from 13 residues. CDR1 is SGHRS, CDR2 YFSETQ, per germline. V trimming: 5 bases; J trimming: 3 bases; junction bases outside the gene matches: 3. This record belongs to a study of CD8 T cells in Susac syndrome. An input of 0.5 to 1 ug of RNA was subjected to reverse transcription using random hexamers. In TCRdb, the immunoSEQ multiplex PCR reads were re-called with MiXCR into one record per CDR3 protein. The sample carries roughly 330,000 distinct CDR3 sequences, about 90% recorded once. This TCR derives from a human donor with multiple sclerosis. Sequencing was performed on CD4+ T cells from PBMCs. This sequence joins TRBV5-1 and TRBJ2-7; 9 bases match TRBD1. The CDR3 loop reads CASRRQGGYEQYF. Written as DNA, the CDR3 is TGCGCCAGCAGGCGACAGGGGGGCTACGAGCAGTACTTC.